This TCR beta chain appears in the sequencing data of a study of blood T cell repertoires in COVID-19 (dated by TCRdb to 2018 to 2021). With respect to the entire study: Samples covering the acute and convalescent phases of COVID-19 were provided by collaborators in the United States, Italy and Spain. HLA class I and class II types, where available, came from metadata supplied by the sample provider rather than from assay-based typing. The repertoires were released in a freely available public database intended as a resource for research on the immune response to SARS-CoV-2. The dataset comprised deeply sampled blood TCRbeta repertoires from subjects exposed to, actively infected with, or recovered from COVID-19. The prospective study material was composed of cDNA or gDNA derived from T cells, B-cell-depleted T cells, or PBMCs. The sample metadata nearly always contained a de-identified subject ID, COVID-19 status, age in years and sex. The samples were drawn from the first 160 participants of the ongoing ImmuneRACE study and from 1,254 subjects provided by 6 global collaborators.

At one collaborating source in Seattle, patients were enrolled during active infection and were followed longitudinally through the course of disease. Collaborating institutions collected whole blood in K2EDTA tubes following their own protocols. For TCRbeta analysis, collaborators shipped samples as frozen whole blood, isolated PBMCs, or DNA extracted from either of those sample types. The immunoSEQ Assay, a bias-controlled multiplex PCR, was used to amplify TCRbeta CDR3 regions from genomic DNA. The paper's data handling went like this. The number of nucleated cells in each sample was estimated by amplification of reference gene primers within the assay. Sequence reads were collapsed and filtered to measure the absolute abundance of every unique TCRbeta CDR3 rearrangement. For each sample, productive Simpson clonality was calculated as the square root of Simpson's diversity index across productive rearrangements. In its TCRdb copy, this immuneACCESS table keeps in-frame sequences only and misses some clones. Where compared with another copy, unresolved V genes explain less than half of these, and the others have no known cause. V and J calls and clone size are as listed in that table; D and trimming were resolved from the DNA. Present in this sample are about 150,000 clones, around four fifths of which were seen just once. The ten most abundant clones make up roughly 8.4% of the sample.

Comment on this clone: No cognate antigen has been identified for it. Base-call qualities are not available, and no considerably larger clone is one nucleotide away.

The CDR3 runs 15 residues from the cysteine to the phenylalanine. Only the CDR3 region is kept as DNA, spanning 45 bases read in frame from base 1. Via the germline V gene, CDR1 is SQVTM and CDR2 ANQGSEA. Trimming takes 8 bases off V and 6 bases off J; junction bases not matched to a gene: 16. The study at large found these results: The quantity of clinical and demographic metadata differed by source and by participant and was supplied without curation.

The chain links TRBV29-1 with TRBJ2-7; 10 central bases correspond to TRBD2. This receptor was identified in a woman of 80 years or more with COVID-19, enrolled during active disease. The sample was peripheral blood. The DNA sequence is TGCAGCTTTCAAGACTCTAGCGGGAGCTTGGGCGAGCAGTACTTC. Its amino acids are CSFQDSSGSLGEQYF.